This T cell receptor (beta chain) originates from a study of blood T cell repertoires in COVID-19. Trimming cost V 7 bases and J 7 bases; bases outside gene matches: 7. The CDR3 covers 13 residues. CDR1 SNHLY and CDR2 FYNNEI come from the germline V gene. Per the original methods: Amplification with reference gene primers provided the estimates of nucleated cell counts. Sequenced by immunoSEQ multiplex PCR; TCRdb stores in-frame clones only, minus some. V, J and clone size are taken as reported in that table, and D and trimming were inferred from the DNA itself. The sample contains over 50,000 clones, approximately 80% of which appear only once. Those who participated ranged in age from roughly 18 to 90 years and resided in about two dozen US areas.

The chain has TRBV2 and TRBJ1-5; 7 positions agree with TRBD1. This receptor was identified in a woman in her 40s with acute COVID-19. The specimen was PBMCs or T cells enriched from blood (not recorded which). DNA for the CDR3: TGTGCCAGCATCGACAGGGCGGGGCAGCCCCAGCATTTT. It is translated as CASIDRAGQPQHF.